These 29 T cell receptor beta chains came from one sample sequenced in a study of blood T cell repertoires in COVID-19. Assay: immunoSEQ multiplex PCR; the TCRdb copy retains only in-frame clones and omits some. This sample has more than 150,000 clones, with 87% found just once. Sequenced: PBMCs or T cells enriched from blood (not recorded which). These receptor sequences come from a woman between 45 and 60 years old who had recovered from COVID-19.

The CDR3 protein is CASSLAYNPGKETQYF. In nucleotides, the CDR3 is TGCGCCAGCAGCTTGGCCTACAATCCGGGGAAAGAGACCCAGTACTTC. The chain links TRBV5-1 to TRBJ2-5; D possibly corresponds to TRBD2 (5 bases). The V gene lost 0 bases and the J gene lost 3 bases, with 15 bases spanning the gap. The germline gives CDR1 SGHRS, CDR2 YFSETQ. The CDR3 extends over 16 amino acids.

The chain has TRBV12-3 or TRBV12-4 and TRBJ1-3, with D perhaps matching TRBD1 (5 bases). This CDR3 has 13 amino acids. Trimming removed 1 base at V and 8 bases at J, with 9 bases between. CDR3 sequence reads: CASSLGGPDTIYF. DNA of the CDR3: TGTGCCAGCAGTTTAGGGGGCCCGGACACCATATATTTT.

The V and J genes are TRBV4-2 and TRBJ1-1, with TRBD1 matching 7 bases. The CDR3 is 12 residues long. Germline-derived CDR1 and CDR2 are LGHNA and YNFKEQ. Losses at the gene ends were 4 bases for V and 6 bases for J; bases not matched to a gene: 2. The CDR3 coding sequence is TGTGCCAGCAGCCCTGGGACAGCTGAAGCTTTCTTT. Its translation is CASSPGTAEAFF.

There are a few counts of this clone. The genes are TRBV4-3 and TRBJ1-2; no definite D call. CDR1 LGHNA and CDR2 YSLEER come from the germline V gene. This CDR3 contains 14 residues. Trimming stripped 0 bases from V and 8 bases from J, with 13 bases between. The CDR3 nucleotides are TGCGCCAGCAGCCAAGAACCAGGTTTCGGAGGCTACACCTTC. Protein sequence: CASSQEPGFGGYTF.

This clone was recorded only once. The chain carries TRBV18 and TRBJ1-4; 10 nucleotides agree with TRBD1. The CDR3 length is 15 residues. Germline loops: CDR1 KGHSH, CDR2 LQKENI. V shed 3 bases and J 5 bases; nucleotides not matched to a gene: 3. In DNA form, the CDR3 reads TGTGCCAGCTCACCCTCGGGACAGGGGAATGAAAAACTGTTTTTT. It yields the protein CASSPSGQGNEKLFF.

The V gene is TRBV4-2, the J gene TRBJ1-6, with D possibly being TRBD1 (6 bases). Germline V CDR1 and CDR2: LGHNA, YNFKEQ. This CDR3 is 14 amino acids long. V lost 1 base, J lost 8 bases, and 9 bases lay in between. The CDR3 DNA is TGTGCCAGCAGCCAAGCCAAGGGGGATTCACCCCTCCACTTT. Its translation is CASSQAKGDSPLHF.

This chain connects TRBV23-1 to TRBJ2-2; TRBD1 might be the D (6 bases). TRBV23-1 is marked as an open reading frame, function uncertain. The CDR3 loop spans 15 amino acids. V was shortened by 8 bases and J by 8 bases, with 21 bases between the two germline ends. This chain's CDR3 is CASPGHRVPPGELFF. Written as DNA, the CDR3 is TGCGCCAGCCCGGGACACCGGGTCCCACCGGGGGAGCTGTTTTTT.

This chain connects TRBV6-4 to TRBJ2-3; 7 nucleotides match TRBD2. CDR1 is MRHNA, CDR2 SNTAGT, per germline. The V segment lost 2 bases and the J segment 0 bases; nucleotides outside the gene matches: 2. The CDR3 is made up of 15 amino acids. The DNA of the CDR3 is TGTGCCAGCAGTGACGGGAGGGCTAGCACAGATACGCAGTATTTT. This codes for CASSDGRASTDTQYF.

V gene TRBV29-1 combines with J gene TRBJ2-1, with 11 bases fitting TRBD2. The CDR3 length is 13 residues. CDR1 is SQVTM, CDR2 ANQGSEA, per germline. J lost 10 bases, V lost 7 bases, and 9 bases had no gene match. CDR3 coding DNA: TGCAGCGCTCGGACTAGCGGGTATCCGGAGCAGTTCTTC. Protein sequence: CSARTSGYPEQFF.

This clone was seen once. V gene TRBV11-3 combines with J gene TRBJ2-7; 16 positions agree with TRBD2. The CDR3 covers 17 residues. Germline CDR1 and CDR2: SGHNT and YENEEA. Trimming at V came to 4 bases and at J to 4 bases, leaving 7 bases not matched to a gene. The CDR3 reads CASSSGLAGGMTYEQYF. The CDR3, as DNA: TGTGCCAGCAGCTCGGGACTAGCGGGAGGGATGACTTACGAGCAGTACTTC.

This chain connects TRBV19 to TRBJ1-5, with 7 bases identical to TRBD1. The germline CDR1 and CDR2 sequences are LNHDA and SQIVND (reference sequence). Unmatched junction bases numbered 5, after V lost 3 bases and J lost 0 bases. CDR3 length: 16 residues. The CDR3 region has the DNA TGTGCCAGTAGTATTCCCCGACAGGGTAGCAATCAGCCCCAGCATTTT. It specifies CASSIPRQGSNQPQHF.

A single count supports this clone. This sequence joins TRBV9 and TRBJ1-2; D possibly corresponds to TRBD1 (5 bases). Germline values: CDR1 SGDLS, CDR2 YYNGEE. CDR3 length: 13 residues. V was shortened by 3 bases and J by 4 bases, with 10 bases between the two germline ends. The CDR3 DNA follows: TGTGCCAGCAGCGCGTGGGGGGTCTATGGCTACACCTTC. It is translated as CASSAWGVYGYTF.

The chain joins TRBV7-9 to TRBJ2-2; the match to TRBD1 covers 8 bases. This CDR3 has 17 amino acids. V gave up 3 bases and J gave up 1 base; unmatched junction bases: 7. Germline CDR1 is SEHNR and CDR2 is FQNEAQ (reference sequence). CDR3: CASSFLSGGGNTGELFF. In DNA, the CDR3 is TGTGCCAGCAGCTTCCTATCAGGGGGCGGGAACACCGGGGAGCTGTTTTTT.

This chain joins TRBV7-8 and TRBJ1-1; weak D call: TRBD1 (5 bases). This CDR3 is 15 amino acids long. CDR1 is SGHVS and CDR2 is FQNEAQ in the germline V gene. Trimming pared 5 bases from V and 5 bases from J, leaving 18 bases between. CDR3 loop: CASSQVQGPRTEAFF. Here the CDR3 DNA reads TGTGCCAGCAGCCAGGTCCAGGGTCCTAGGACTGAAGCTTTCTTT.

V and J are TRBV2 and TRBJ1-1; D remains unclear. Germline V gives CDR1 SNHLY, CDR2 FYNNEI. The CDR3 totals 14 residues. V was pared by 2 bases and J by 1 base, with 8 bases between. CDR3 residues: CASSELGWNTEAFF. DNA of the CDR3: TGTGCCAGCAGTGAACTGGGCTGGAACACTGAAGCTTTCTTT.

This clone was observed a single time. The DNA of the CDR3 is TGTGCCAGCAGCCCGCGGGCTAGCCGATACTCCTACGAGCAGTACTTC. Translation gives CASSPRASRYSYEQYF. V gene TRBV5-8 combines with J gene TRBJ2-7, with D tentatively TRBD2 (5 bases). Germline V lookup: CDR1 SGHTS, CDR2 YDEGEE. V lost 4 bases to trimming and J lost 0 bases, with 17 bases between them. This CDR3 comprises 16 residues. Complete variable domain (other parts from reference TRBV5-8 and TRBJ2-7): EAGVTQSPTHLIKTRGQQATLRCSPISGHTSVYWYQQALGLGLQFLLWYDEGEERNRGNFPPRFSGRQFPNYSSELNVNALELEDSALYLCASSPRASRYSYEQYFGPGTRLTVT.

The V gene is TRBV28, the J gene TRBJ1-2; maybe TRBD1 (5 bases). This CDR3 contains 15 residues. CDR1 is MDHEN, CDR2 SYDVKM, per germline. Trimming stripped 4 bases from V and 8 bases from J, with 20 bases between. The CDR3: CASSSPGLAGRGYTF. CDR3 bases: TGTGCCAGCAGTTCCCCGGGACTCGCGGGCCGGGGCTACACCTTC.

The CDR3 is CASSYPGLAGVDEQFF. Here the CDR3 DNA reads TGTGCCAGCAGTTATCCGGGACTAGCGGGAGTAGATGAGCAGTTCTTC. The rearrangement uses TRBV3-1 (or the pseudogene TRBV3-2) and TRBJ2-1, with TRBD2 matching 14 bases. With 6 bases clipped from V and 8 bases from J, the junction kept 9 bases outside the gene matches. The CDR3 sequence is 16 residues long. CDR1 is LGHDT and CDR2 is YNNKEL in the germline V gene (reference sequence).

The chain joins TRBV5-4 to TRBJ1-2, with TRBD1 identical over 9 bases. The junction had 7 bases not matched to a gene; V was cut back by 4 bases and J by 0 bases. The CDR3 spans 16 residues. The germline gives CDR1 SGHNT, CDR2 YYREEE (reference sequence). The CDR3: CASSRRGQGPNYGYTF. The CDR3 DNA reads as TGTGCCAGCAGCCGAAGGGGACAGGGACCTAACTATGGCTACACCTTC.

Written as DNA, the CDR3 is TGCAGCGTTAGAAACCGGGGAAGGAGCGATGGCTACACCTTC. It yields the protein CSVRNRGRSDGYTF. V gene TRBV29-1 combines with J gene TRBJ1-2; no firm D call. Trimming removed 5 bases from V and 6 bases from J, with 19 bases in between. The CDR3 length is 14 residues. CDR1 and CDR2 (germline): SQVTM, ANQGSEA. The full variable domain, completed using reference TRBV29-1 and TRBJ1-2, is SAVISQKPSRDICQRGTSLTIQCQVDSQVTMMFWYRQQPGQSLTLIATANQGSEATYESGFVIDKFPISRPNLTFSTLTVSNMSPEDSSIYLCSVRNRGRSDGYTFGSGTRLTVV.

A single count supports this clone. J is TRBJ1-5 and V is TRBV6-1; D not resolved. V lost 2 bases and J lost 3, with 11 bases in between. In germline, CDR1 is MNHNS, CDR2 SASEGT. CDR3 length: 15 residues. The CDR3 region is CASSEWNRNNQPQHF. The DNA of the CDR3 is TGTGCCAGCAGTGAATGGAACAGAAACAATCAGCCCCAGCATTTT.

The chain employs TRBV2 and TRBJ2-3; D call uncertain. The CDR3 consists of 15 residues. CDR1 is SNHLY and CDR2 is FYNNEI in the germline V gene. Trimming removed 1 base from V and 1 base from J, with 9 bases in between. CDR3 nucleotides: TGTGCCAGCAGTGAAGGGCAGACTCGCACAGATACGCAGTATTTT. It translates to CASSEGQTRTDTQYF.

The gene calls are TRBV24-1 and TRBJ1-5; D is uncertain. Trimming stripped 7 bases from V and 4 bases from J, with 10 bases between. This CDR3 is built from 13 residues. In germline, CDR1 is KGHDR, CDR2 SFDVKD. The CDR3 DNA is TGTGCCACCAGGGCGGGTTTAAATCAGCCCCAGCATTTT. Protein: CATRAGLNQPQHF.

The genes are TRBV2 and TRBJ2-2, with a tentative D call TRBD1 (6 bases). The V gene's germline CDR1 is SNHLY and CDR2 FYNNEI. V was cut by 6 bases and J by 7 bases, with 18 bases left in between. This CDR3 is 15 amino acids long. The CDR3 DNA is TGTGCCAGCAGCCTGGACAGAGGGATAAGCGGGGAGCTGTTTTTT. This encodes CASSLDRGISGELFF.

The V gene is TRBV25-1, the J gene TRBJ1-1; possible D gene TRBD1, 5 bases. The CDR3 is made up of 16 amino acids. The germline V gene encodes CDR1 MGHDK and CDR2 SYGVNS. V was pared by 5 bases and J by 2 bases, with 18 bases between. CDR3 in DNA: TGTGCCAGCAGTCTTGGGCCGCGGGGGATTAACACTGAAGCTTTCTTT. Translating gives CASSLGPRGINTEAFF.

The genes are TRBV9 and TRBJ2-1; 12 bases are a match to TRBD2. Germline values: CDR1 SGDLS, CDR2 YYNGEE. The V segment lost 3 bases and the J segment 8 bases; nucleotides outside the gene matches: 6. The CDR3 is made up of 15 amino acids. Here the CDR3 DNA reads TGTGCCAGCAGCGCCGGGACTAGCGGGCTTCATGAGCAGTTCTTC. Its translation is CASSAGTSGLHEQFF.

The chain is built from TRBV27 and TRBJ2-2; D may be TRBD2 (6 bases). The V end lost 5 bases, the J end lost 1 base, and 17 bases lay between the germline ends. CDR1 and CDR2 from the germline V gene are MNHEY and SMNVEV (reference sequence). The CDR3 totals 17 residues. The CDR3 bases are TGTGCCAGCAGTCCCAGCGGGCAGAGACTGAACACCGGGGAGCTGTTTTTT. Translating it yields CASSPSGQRLNTGELFF.

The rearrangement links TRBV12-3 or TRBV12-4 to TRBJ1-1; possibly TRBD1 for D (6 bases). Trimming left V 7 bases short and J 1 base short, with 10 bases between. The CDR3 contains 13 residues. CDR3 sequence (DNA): TGTGCCAGCATCAAACAGGGGAACACTGAAGCTTTCTTT. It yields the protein CASIKQGNTEAFF.

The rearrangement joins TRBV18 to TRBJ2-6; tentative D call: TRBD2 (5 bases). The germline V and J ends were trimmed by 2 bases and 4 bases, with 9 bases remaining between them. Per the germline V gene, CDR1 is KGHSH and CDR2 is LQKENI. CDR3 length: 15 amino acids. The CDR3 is CASSPTRGGANVLTF. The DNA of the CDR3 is TGTGCCAGCTCACCAACAAGAGGGGGGGCCAACGTCCTGACTTTC. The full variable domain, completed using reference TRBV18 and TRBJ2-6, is NAGVMQNPRHLVRRRGQEARLRCSPMKGHSHVYWYRQLPEEGLKFMVYLQKENIIDESGMPKERFSAEFPKEGPSILRIQQVVRGDSAAYFCASSPTRGGANVLTFGAGSRLTVL.